This TCR beta chain was found in a study of monozygotic twins with inflammatory bowel disease (dated by TCRdb to the late 2010s). About the investigation overall: In total, approximately 28 monozygotic twin pairs made up the full study: 19 Danish pairs, all IBD-discordant, plus nine German pairs, of which four were IBD-concordant and five were IBD-discordant. Within discordant pairs, disease-associated traits were sought mainly by comparing IBD patients with their genetically identical healthy co-twins. Each individual had, on average, about 151 000 unique TCRalpha sequences and 181 000 unique TCRbeta sequences available for analysis. Study-level results and caveats: No single strong signal or clonotype linked to IBD turned up in the results, so the idea that one exists was not supported. Compared with healthy twins, IBD patients had fewer clonotypes in common with other individuals, a difference most pronounced in patients showing signs of disease activity. The analysis was unable to tell different T cell subtypes apart. TCRbeta repertoire diversity, by inverse Simpson index, was decreased in IBD patients compared with their healthy co-twins. Differing immunosuppressive treatments among patients may have added background noise and inter-individual variability to the repertoires. Repertoire similarity did not differ between concordant and discordant twins, possibly due to limited statistical power.

From each donor, a roughly 2.5 ml peripheral blood sample was collected into PAXgene tubes and stored at -80 degrees C. Total RNA was isolated from whole blood with the PAXgene blood miRNA kit on an automated QIAcube, without T cell sorting. Peripheral blood from monozygotic twin pairs who were concordant or discordant for inflammatory bowel disease underwent deep TCRalpha and TCRbeta repertoire profiling using unique molecular barcoding. Smoking habits were recorded for all twin pairs, with individuals classified as current, former or never smokers. The germline V gene yields SGHRS for CDR1 and YFSETQ for CDR2. Counted from cysteine to phenylalanine, this CDR3 has 13 amino acids. The nucleotide record is missing. Library prep was done by 5' RACE. For each TCR library, 3,000 to 3,500 ng of total RNA was used. For each sample, cDNA synthesis with SMARTScribe reverse transcriptase was split into eight separate reactions. During cDNA synthesis, unique molecular identifiers containing a 6-nucleotide sample barcode were introduced by template switching. Amplification of TCRalpha and TCRbeta cDNA involved two nested PCRs of approximately 16 and 10 cycles, and each PCR was followed by bead purification. Before amplification, the cDNA was both treated with uracil DNA-glycosylase and purified with the QIAquick PCR purification kit. The second PCR added Illumina TruSeq-compatible adapters along with sample-specific barcodes. Library quality and concentration were checked on TapeStation and Qubit, and libraries were pooled at around 4.9 ng each. Sequencing of pooled libraries was carried out on an Illumina HiSeq2500 single-index Rapid Run using 2 x 100 bp reads and custom sequencing primers. On the study's bioinformatics: MiGEC version 1.2.6 was used for UMI-based consensus assembly, which corrected PCR and sequencing errors. MiXCR version 2.1.1 was used to carry out V(D)J alignment, clonotype assembly and CDR3 extraction. Normalisation of gene usage, clonotype sharing and MAIT/NKT TCR abundance was achieved by analysing the top 1000, 10 000 and 20 000 clonotypes per sample. Diversity was computed as the inverse Simpson index with the vegan R package after downsampling to 27 000 UMIs. Paired Mann-Whitney U tests were applied to discordant twin pairs, with Benjamini-Hochberg correction for multiple testing. TCRdb reprocessed the raw reads; every CDR3 protein sequence is a single record, and DNA is not supplied. Clone size and V and J calls follow TCRdb, not the original study. The sample's own table lists approximately 100,000 distinct CDR3 sequences. The top ten constitute 1.9% of the sample.

Points on this clonotype: It lacks a known antigen.

Material for sequencing was blood. The rearrangement joined TRBV5-1 to TRBJ1-2; TCRdb names TRBD1, which stays unverified in the absence of DNA. The source is a human donor with ulcerative colitis or Crohn's disease, or a healthy co-twin of an affected twin (not recorded which). The CDR3 has the sequence CASSLLQGFGYTF.